These 12 T cell receptor beta chains came from one sample sequenced in a study of blood T cell repertoires in COVID-19. Measured with immunoSEQ multiplex PCR; TCRdb has only the in-frame clones, and not every one. The repertoire holds about 240,000 clones, with roughly 82% as singletons. The source material was peripheral blood. These receptors all stem from an older man with acute or convalescent COVID-19.

The chain employs TRBV19 and TRBJ1-4; 7 bases agree with TRBD1. With 6 bases clipped from V and 5 bases from J, the junction kept 6 bases outside the gene matches. Germline-derived CDR1 and CDR2 are LNHDA and SQIVND (reference sequence). The length of the CDR3 is 14 residues. Here the CDR3 DNA reads TGTGCCAGTAGACTCAGGGGGGACAATGAAAAACTGTTTTTT. This gives the protein CASRLRGDNEKLFF.

The chain combines TRBV7-9 with TRBJ1-2; weak D call: TRBD1 (6 bases). Germline V lookup: CDR1 SEHNR, CDR2 FQNEAQ (reference sequence). The CDR3 runs to 16 residues. V lost 4 bases, J lost 4 bases, and 19 bases lay in between. CDR3 residues: CASSSSYREGGYGYTF. In nucleotides, the CDR3 is TGTGCCAGCAGCTCGTCCTACAGGGAGGGAGGCTATGGCTACACCTTC. The variable domain in full, completed from reference TRBV7-9 and TRBJ1-2, reads DTGVSQNPRHKITKRGQNVTFRCDPISEHNRLYWYRQTLGQGPEFLTYFQNEAQLEKSRLLSDRFSAERPKGSFSTLEIQRTEQGDSAMYLCASSSSYREGGYGYTFGSGTRLTVV.

With respect to this clone: The same CDR3 is also encoded by other DNA sequences in this sample. The chain is built from TRBV5-1 and TRBJ1-5; a weak D match, TRBD1 (5 bases). Trimming removed 4 bases at V and 7 bases at J, with 15 bases between. CDR3 length: 14 residues. CDR1 is SGHRS and CDR2 is YFSETQ in the germline V gene. The DNA for the CDR3 is TGCGCCAGCAGCCTCGGGCAGGGTGACCAGCCCCAGCATTTT. Its protein is CASSLGQGDQPQHF.

This sequence joins TRBV28 and TRBJ2-3; D perhaps matches TRBD1 (8 bases). The CDR3 has 16 residues. Germline V gene data show CDR1 as MDHEN and CDR2 as SYDVKM. V was shortened by 10 bases and J by 3 bases, with 23 bases between the two germline ends. In DNA, the CDR3 is TGTGCCACCTGGGGGGGGCAGGGGGCATGGACAGATACGCAGTATTTT. Amino acid sequence: CATWGGQGAWTDTQYF.

The V and J genes are TRBV25-1 and TRBJ1-5; perhaps TRBD1 as D (6 bases). CDR3 length equals 14 residues. Trimming took 8 bases from V and 3 from J, leaving 14 bases between them. Germline CDR1 reads MGHDK; CDR2 reads SYGVNS. CDR3 amino acids: CASGGHDHNQPQHF. CDR3 nucleotides: TGTGCCAGCGGGGGACACGACCACAATCAGCCCCAGCATTTT.

The chain employs TRBV3-1 (or the pseudogene TRBV3-2) and TRBJ1-5; unclear D gene. Germline assignment: CDR1 LGHDT and CDR2 YNNKEL (reference sequence). This CDR3 is 14 amino acids long. Trimming took off 1 base at V and 4 bases at J, with 8 bases between the two ends. The CDR3: CASSQGRINQPQHF. Here the CDR3 DNA reads TGTGCCAGCAGCCAAGGCAGGATTAATCAGCCCCAGCATTTT.

The chain is built from TRBV9 and TRBJ2-5, with D perhaps matching TRBD1 (5 bases). This CDR3 spans 16 amino acids. Per germline, CDR1 SGDLS and CDR2 YYNGEE. Between the trimmed V and J ends, which lost 4 bases and 1 base, there was a span of 17 bases. The CDR3 sequence: CASSPRAWATQETQYF. For the CDR3, the DNA is TGTGCCAGCAGCCCCAGGGCCTGGGCTACCCAAGAGACCCAGTACTTC.

The chain uses TRBV28 and TRBJ1-5; TRBD1 matches at 9 bases. The CDR3 is 14 amino acids. Per germline, CDR1 MDHEN and CDR2 SYDVKM. The junction had 8 bases not matched to a gene; V was cut back by 8 bases and J by 6 bases. DNA for the CDR3: TGTGCCAGCCGGGGACAGGGTAGAGGTCAGCCCCAGCATTTT. Protein sequence: CASRGQGRGQPQHF.

The V gene is TRBV4-1, the J gene TRBJ1-4; D is ambiguous. V was shortened by 3 bases and J by 8 bases, with 16 bases between the two germline ends. Germline V gives CDR1 MGHRA, CDR2 YSYEKL. The CDR3 spans 15 residues. In DNA, the CDR3 is TGCGCCAGCAGCCACCCAGGAAGACTAAAGGAAAAACTGTTTTTT. Translated: CASSHPGRLKEKLFF.

About this clone itself: Other nucleotide sequences in the sample specify the same CDR3. The chain uses TRBV19 and TRBJ1-1; D is uncertain. CDR1 LNHDA and CDR2 SQIVND come from the germline V gene (reference sequence). V lost 4 bases and J lost 3, with 9 bases in between. The CDR3 runs to 13 residues. DNA of the CDR3: TGTGCCAGTAGTACGCGACGGGACACTGAAGCTTTCTTT. This encodes CASSTRRDTEAFF.

The chain recombines TRBV28 with TRBJ1-6; 9 bases align to TRBD1. V was pared by 3 bases and J by 7 bases, with 22 bases of the junction left unmatched. The CDR3 contains 21 residues. Germline CDR1 and CDR2: MDHEN and SYDVKM. CDR3 coding DNA: TGTGCCAGCAGTTTTATACCCCCTTCGTGGACAGGGGACGTACAGAATTCACCCCTCCACTTT. Translation gives CASSFIPPSWTGDVQNSPLHF.

In regard to this clone: Other DNA sequences within the sample encode an identical CDR3. The chain combines TRBV18 with TRBJ2-7, with TRBD1 matching 8 bases. The CDR3 contains 13 residues. In germline, CDR1 is KGHSH, CDR2 LQKENI. After removal of 5 bases from V and 1 base from J, the junction contained 1 base not matched to a gene. The CDR3 DNA reads as TGTGCCAGCTCAAGGGACAGGTCCTACGAGCAGTACTTC. Protein product: CASSRDRSYEQYF.